This TCR beta chain was obtained from a study of OX40 agonist ivuxolimab in advanced cancers. Germline V gives CDR1 KGHSH, CDR2 LQKENI. The CDR3 has 13 amino acids. V was pared by 4 bases and J by 6 bases, with 12 bases between. Clones were read by immunoSEQ multiplex PCR, and TCRdb kept only the in-frame ones, dropping some. The sample has around 53,000 clones, 60% to 80% seen once; the top ten hold around 2.4%. The specimen was CD4+ or CD8+ T cells sorted from blood, collected in a trial of the OX40 agonist ivuxolimab. The sequence was obtained from an adult with an advanced solid tumor such as melanoma, head and neck, liver or kidney cancer. J is TRBJ1-1 and V is TRBV18; the D gene is possibly TRBD1 (6 bases). The chain's CDR3 is CASSLDRSAEAFF. CDR3 nucleotide sequence: TGTGCCAGCTCACTCGACAGGAGCGCTGAAGCTTTCTTT.